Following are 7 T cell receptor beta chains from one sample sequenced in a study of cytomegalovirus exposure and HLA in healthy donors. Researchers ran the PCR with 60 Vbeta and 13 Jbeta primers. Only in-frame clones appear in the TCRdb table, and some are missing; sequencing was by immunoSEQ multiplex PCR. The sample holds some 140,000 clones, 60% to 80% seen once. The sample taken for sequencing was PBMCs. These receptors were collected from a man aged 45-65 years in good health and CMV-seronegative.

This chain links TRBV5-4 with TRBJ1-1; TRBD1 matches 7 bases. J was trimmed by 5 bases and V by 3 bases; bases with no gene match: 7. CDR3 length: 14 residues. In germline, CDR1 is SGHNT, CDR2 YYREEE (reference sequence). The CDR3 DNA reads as TGTGCCAGCAGCTCCTCCCGGGGACAGACTGAAGCTTTCTTT. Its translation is CASSSSRGQTEAFF.

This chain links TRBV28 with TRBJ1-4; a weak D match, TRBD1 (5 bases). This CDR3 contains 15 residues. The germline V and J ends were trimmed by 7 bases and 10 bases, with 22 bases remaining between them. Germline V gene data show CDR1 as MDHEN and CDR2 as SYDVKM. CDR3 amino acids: CASINVGGGMTKLFF. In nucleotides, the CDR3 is TGTGCCAGCATCAATGTTGGGGGGGGGATGACAAAACTGTTTTTT.

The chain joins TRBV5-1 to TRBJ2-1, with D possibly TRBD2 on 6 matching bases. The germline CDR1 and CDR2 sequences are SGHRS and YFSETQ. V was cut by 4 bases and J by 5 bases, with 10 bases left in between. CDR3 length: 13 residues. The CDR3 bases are TGCGCCAGCAGCCCGGGGGTTGACAATGAGCAGTTCTTC. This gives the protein CASSPGVDNEQFF.

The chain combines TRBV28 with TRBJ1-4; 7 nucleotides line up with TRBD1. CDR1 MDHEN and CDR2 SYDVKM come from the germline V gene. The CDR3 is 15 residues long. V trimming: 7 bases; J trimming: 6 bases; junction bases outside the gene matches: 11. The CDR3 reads CASMIRQGKDEKLFF. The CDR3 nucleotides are TGTGCCAGCATGATAAGACAGGGAAAGGATGAAAAACTGTTTTTT.

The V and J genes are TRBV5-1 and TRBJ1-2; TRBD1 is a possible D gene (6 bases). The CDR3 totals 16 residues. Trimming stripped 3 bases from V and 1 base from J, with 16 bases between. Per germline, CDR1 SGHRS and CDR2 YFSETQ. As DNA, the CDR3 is TGCGCCAGCAGCTCAGGGACCCGGGACATTAACTATGGCTACACCTTC. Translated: CASSSGTRDINYGYTF.

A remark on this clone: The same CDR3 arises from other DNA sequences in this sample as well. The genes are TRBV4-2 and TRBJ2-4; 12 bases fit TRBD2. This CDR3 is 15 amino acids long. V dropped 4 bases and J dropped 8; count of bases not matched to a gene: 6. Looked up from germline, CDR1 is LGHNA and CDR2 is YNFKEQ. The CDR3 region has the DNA TGTGCCAGCAGCCTCCTGACTAGCGGGAGCGACATTCAGTACTTC. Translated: CASSLLTSGSDIQYF.

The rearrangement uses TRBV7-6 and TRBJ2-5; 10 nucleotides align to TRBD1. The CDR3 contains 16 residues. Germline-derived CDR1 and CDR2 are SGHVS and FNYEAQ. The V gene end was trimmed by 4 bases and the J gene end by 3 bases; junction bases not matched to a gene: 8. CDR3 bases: TGTGCCAGCAGCTCCCTGGGGACAGGGGCCGAAGAGACCCAGTACTTC. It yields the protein CASSSLGTGAEETQYF.